Sequencing of this TCR beta chain was carried out in a study of T-cell reconstitution after alpha-beta-depleted transplantation in children listed by TCRdb under 2016. For the wider study: Using TCR repertoire profiling, the study followed T-cell immune reconstitution in a quantitative way in children after TCRalphabeta/CD19-depleted allogeneic hematopoietic cell transplantation. What the study reported, not specific to this receptor: The frequencies of hyperexpanded clones fell over the following months, and after one year, T-cell counts and TCRbeta diversity were mostly attributed to newly produced T cells. Apparently early alphabetaT-cell count recovery about two months after transplant reportedly relied on only several hundred rapidly expanded clones derived from non-depleted graft cells. In some patients, the high TCRbeta diversity seen at day 60 was put down to recipient T cells and intrathymic progenitors that had survived conditioning.

The sample's treatment or condition label, decoded: allogeneic hematopoietic cell transplantation with graft depleted of TCRalphabeta T cells and CD19 B cells. The children who served as transplant recipients had been given grafts of TCRalphabeta/CD19-depleted allogeneic hematopoietic cells. Library preparation used PCR. Sequencing relied on an Illumina HiSeq 2500. TCR library preparation used molecular barcoding, with unique molecular identifiers applied to normalize quantification of the TCRbeta repertoire. TCRdb cleaned the public reads at Q25 with fastp, built clones with MiXCR and kept in-frame beta chains. CDR3 protein sequences are deduplicated, and each keeps its most common genes and DNA. This sample holds about 230,000 distinct CDR3 sequences; around 9.9% were observed only once. The ten largest clones add up to 28% of the sample. In this sample, this clonotype turned up many times. Its antigen is currently not known. No clone much larger than this one lies a single base away; base qualities are absent.

V and J are trimmed by 4 bases and 5 bases, and the gene matches miss 10 bases of the junction. CDR1 and CDR2 are read off the germline V gene (reference sequence) as LGHDT and YNNKEL. From the cysteine through the phenylalanine, the CDR3 covers 15 amino acids. Of all the DNA, just the CDR3 is kept, 45 bases in frame from base 1. The receptor chain draws on TRBV3-1 and TRBJ2-5, with 7 bases aligning to TRBD2. The specimen comprised PBMCs, sampled before TCRalphabeta/CD19-depleted stem cell transplant. This sequence was found in a child younger than two with acute myeloid leukemia, due to receive a stem cell transplant. For the CDR3, the sequence is CASSLETSHFETQYF. The nucleotide sequence is given as TGTGCCAGCAGCCTGGAGACTAGCCACTTCGAGACCCAGTACTTC.